This T cell receptor (beta chain) was obtained from a study of T-cell memory formation after mild COVID-19. Study at large: There were largely donor-specific TCR clusters. Study-wide results and limits: Clones contracting day 15 to 85 were balanced CD4/CD8; later expanders leaned CD4+.

This clonotype was counted only a few times. Its antigen is unidentified. TCRdb analysed the 5' RACE reads with MiXCR anew, one entry per CDR3 protein. The sample consists of about 540,000 distinct CDR3 sequences, 20% of them appearing once. The receptor was isolated from an adult woman who had mild COVID-19 (a few samples of this study predate the infection). Cell type and time point are not known. The sequenced sample was PBMCs or a T cell subset sorted from them (not recorded which).

The chain's CDR3 is CASRRYQETQYF. The CDR3 DNA sequence: TGTGCCAGCCGCCGGTACCAAGAGACCCAGTACTTC. The gene calls are TRBV11-2 and TRBJ2-5; D call uncertain. CDR3 length: 12 amino acids. Germline CDR1 and CDR2: SGHAT and FQNNGV. Deletions cut 8 bases from V and 0 bases from J, with 7 bases between.